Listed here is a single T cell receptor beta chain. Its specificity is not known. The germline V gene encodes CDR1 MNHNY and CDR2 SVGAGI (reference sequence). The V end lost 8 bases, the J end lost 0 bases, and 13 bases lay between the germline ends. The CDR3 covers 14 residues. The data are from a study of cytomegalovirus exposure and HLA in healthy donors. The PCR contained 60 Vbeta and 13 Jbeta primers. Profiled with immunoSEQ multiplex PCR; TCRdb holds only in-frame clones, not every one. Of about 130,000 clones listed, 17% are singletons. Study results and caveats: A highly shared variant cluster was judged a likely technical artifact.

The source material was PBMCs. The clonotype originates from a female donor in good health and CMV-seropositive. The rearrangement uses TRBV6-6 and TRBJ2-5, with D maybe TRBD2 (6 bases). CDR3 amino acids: CASGGTQYQETQYF. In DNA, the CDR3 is TGTGCCAGCGGGGGGACCCAGTACCAAGAGACCCAGTACTTC.